The T cell receptor (beta chain) under discussion was sequenced for a study of blood T cell repertoires in COVID-19. Turning to the study itself: PBMCs, B-cell-depleted T cells, or T cells were the source of the cDNA or gDNA that made up the material.

J lost 6 bases, V lost 6 bases, and 9 bases had no gene match. This CDR3 region has 15 residues. Looked up from germline, CDR1 is LNHDA and CDR2 is SQIVND (reference sequence). Cohort placement rested on clinical history that participants reported themselves. In the study's own analysis: Reference gene primer amplification gave estimated nucleated cell counts. Method: immunoSEQ multiplex PCR; TCRdb's copy keeps in-frame clones and lacks some. That table is the source of V, J and clone size, and D and trimming were worked out from the DNA. Of approximately 270,000 clones in the sample, 80% to 90% were seen once.

This chain joins TRBV19 and TRBJ2-1, with 9 bases fitting TRBD1. The sequence was obtained from a woman in her 30s with acute COVID-19. The sequenced sample consisted of PBMCs or T cells enriched from blood (not recorded which). CDR3 nucleotides: TGTGCCAGTAGCATCCGGGACAGGGCGTTCAATGAGCAGTTCTTC. Encoded protein: CASSIRDRAFNEQFF.